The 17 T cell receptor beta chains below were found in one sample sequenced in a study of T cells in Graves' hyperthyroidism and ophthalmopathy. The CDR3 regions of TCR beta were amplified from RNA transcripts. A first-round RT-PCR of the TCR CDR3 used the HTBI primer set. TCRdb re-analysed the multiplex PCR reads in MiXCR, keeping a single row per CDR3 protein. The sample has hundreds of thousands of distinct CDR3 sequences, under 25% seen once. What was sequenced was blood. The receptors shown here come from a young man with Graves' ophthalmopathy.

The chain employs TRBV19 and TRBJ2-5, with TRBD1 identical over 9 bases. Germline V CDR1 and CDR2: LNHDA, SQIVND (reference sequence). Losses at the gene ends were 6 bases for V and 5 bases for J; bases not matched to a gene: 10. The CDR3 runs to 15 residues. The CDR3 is CASRWTGVRGETQYF. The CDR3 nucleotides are TGTGCCAGTAGATGGACAGGGGTTCGGGGGGAGACCCAGTACTTC.

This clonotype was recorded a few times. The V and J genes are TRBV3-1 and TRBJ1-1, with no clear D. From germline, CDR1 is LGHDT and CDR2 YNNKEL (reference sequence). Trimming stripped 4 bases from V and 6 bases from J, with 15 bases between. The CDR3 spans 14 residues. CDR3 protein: CASSLRVSISEAFF. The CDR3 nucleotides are TGTGCCAGCAGCCTGAGGGTCTCGATTTCTGAAGCTTTCTTT.

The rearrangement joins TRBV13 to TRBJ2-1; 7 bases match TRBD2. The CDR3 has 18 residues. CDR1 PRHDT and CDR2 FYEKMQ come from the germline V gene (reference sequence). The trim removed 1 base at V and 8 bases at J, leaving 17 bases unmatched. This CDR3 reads CASSLALSGSSIIDEQFF. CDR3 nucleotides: TGTGCCAGCAGCTTAGCCCTTAGCGGGTCGAGTATAATCGATGAGCAGTTCTTC.

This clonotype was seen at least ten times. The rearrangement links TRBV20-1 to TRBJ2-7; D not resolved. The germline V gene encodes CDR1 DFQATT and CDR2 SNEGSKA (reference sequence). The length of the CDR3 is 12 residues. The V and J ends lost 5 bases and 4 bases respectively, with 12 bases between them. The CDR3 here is CSARGALYEQYF. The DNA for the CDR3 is TGCAGTGCTCGCGGCGCCCTGTACGAGCAGTACTTC.

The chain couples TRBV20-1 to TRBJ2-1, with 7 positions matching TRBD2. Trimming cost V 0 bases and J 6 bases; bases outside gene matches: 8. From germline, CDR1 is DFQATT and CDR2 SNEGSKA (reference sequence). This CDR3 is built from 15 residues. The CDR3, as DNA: TGCAGTGCTAGAGATGTGGTAGCGGGTAGCAATGAGCAGTTCTTC. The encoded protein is CSARDVVAGSNEQFF.

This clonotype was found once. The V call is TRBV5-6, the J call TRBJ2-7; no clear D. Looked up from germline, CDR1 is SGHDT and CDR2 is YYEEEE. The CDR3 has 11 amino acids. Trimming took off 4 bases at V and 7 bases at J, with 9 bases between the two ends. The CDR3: CASSVHREQYF. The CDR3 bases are TGTGCCAGCAGCGTCCATAGGGAGCAGTACTTC.

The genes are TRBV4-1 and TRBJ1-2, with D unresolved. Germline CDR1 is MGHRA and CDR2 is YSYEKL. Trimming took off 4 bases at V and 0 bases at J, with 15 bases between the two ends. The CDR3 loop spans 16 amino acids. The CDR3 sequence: CASSLITEGTNYGYTF. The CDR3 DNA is TGCGCCAGCAGCCTCATCACGGAGGGAACTAACTATGGCTACACCTTC.

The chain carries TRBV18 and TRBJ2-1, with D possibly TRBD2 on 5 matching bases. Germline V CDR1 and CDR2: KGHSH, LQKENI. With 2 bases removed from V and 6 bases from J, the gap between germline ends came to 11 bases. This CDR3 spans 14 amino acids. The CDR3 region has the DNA TGTGCCAGCTCACCAGTGGTAGCGCCCAATGAGCAGTTCTTC. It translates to CASSPVVAPNEQFF.

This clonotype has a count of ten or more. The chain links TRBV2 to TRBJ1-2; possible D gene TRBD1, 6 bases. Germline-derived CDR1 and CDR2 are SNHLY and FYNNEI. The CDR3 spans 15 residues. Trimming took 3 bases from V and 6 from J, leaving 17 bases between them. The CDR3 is CASSDLPRGQDGYTF. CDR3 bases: TGTGCCAGCAGTGATCTCCCCAGGGGACAAGATGGCTACACCTTC. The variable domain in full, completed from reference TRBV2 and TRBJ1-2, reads EPEVTQTPSHQVTQMGQEVILRCVPISNHLYFYWYRQILGQKVEFLVSFYNNEISEKSEIFDDQFSVERPDGSNFTLKIRSTKLEDSAMYFCASSDLPRGQDGYTFGSGTRLTVV.

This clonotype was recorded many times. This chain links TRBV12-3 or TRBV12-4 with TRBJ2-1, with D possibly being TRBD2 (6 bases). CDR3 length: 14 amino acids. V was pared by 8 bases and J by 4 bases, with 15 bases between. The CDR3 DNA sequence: TGTGCCAGCGCCCCAGGGACTCTGTACAATGAGCAGTTCTTC. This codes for CASAPGTLYNEQFF.

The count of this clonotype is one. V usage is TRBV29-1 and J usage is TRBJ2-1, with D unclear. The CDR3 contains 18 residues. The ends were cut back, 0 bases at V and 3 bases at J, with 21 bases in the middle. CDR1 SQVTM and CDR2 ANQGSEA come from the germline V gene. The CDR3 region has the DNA TGCAGCGTTGAAGATGGGTTTGGAAGGCCCAACTACTACAATGAGCAGTTCTTC. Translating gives CSVEDGFGRPNYYNEQFF.

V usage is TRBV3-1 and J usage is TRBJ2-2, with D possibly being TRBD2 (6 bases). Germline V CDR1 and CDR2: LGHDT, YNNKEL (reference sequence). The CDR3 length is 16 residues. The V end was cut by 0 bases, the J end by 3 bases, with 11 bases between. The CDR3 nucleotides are TGTGCCAGCAGCCAAGATCGGGAGAGCCACACCGGGGAGCTGTTTTTT. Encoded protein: CASSQDRESHTGELFF.

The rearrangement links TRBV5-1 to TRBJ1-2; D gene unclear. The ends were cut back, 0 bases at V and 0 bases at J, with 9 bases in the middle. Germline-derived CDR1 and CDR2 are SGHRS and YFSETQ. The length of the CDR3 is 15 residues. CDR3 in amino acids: CASSLESGANYGYTF. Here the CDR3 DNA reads TGCGCCAGCAGCTTGGAGTCGGGAGCTAACTATGGCTACACCTTC.

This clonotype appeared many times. Written as DNA, the CDR3 is TGCGCCAGCAGCTTACTTGGGTCGCAGGTGAACACTGAAGCTTTCTTT. It codes for CASSLLGSQVNTEAFF. J is TRBJ1-1 and V is TRBV5-1; D remains ambiguous. Trimming stripped 2 bases from V and 0 bases from J, with 14 bases between. The CDR3 is 16 amino acids. Germline V lookup: CDR1 SGHRS, CDR2 YFSETQ.

CDR3 DNA sequence: TGTGCCAGCAGTCCAGGGGACACCGACTATGGCTACACCTTC. Protein product: CASSPGDTDYGYTF. The gene calls are TRBV9 and TRBJ1-2, with D possibly TRBD1 on 6 matching bases. Germline V lookup: CDR1 SGDLS, CDR2 YYNGEE. This CDR3 comprises 14 residues. With 5 bases removed from V and 3 bases from J, the gap between germline ends came to 14 bases.

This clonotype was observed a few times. CDR3 sequence reads: CASSLGTGELADSGEQYF. The CDR3 DNA follows: TGTGCCAGCAGTTTGGGGACAGGGGAGCTAGCGGACTCGGGGGAGCAGTACTTC. The V gene is TRBV28, the J gene TRBJ2-7, with 10 nucleotides matching TRBD1. The V segment lost 3 bases and the J segment 7 bases; nucleotides outside the gene matches: 18. The CDR3 consists of 18 residues. Germline loops: CDR1 MDHEN, CDR2 SYDVKM.

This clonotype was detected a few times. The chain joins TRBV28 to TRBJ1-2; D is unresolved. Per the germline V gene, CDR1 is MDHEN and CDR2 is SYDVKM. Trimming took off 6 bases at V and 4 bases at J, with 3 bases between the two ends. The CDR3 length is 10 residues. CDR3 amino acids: CASSRYGYTF. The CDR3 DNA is TGTGCCAGCAGCCGCTATGGCTACACCTTC.